This T cell receptor beta chain was sequenced in a study of human T cells and chemical hapten exposure. Regarding the study as a whole: Relative to control repertoires, expanded TCRs gave rise to significantly more large CDR3 similarity clusters.

CDR1 SGHTA and CDR2 FQGNSA come from the germline V gene. Trimming left V 2 bases short and J 11 bases short, with 12 bases between. CDR3 size: 12 residues. Points on this clonotype: What it recognizes is unknown.

TCRdb analysed the RACE reads with MiXCR anew, one entry per CDR3 protein. Of roughly 94,000 distinct CDR3 sequences in the sample, approximately 8.6% were seen once. Specified time point: patch test 2, 6 weeks after DPC sensitization. Described treatment: therapeutic diphenylcyclopropenone sensitization with weekly scalp DPC. Alopecia patients between 18 and 70 years old and suitable for DPC were used as donors. This TCR came from a woman in her thirties or forties with alopecia areata. Some clones in this sample may be carry-over from other donors' samples. The source was whole blood, collected in connection with sensitization to the hapten diphenylcyclopropenone (DPC). This sequence joins TRBV7-2 and TRBJ1-1; D gene ambiguous. Here the CDR3 reads CASSLTMAGAFF. The CDR3 DNA sequence: TGTGCCAGCAGCTTAACCATGGCGGGTGCTTTCTTT. Based on the CDR3 plus reference TRBV7-2 and TRBJ1-1, the full variable domain is GAGVSQSPSNKVTEKGKDVELRCDPISGHTALYWYRQSLGQGLEFLIYFQGNSAPDKSGLPSDRFSAERTGGSVSTLTIQRTQQEDSAVYLCASSLTMAGAFFGQGTRLTVV.